This TCR beta chain was profiled in a study of shared clonotypes between healthy human individuals. Under the authors' procedure: Filtering of immunoSEQ junctional sequences could not match full-length read filtering. Produced via immunoSEQ multiplex PCR; TCRdb's table is partial and in-frame only. V and J calls and clone size follow that table, whereas D and trimming were derived from the DNA. Of roughly 2.6 million clones listed, around 94% were seen once; the top ten hold over 0.12%. Study-wide results and limits: Generally, naive subsets came out with larger estimated richness than memory subsets.

With respect to this clone: Its target is not known.

CD45RA-negative memory and CD45RA+ naive subsets were split from the CD4+ cells. V lost 5 bases to trimming and J lost 3 bases, with 20 bases between them. Germline assignment: CDR1 SGHVS and CDR2 FNYEAQ. The CDR3 contains 16 residues. The V and J genes are TRBV7-6 and TRBJ2-7, with D perhaps matching TRBD1 (5 bases). The receptor was derived from a young man in good health. Sequenced material: naive CD4+ T cells sorted from blood. The subset denotes: CD45RA+ positively selected. CDR3 sequence (DNA): TGTGCCAGCAGCCCGTCGATTGGGGCGTCGATCTACGAGCAGTACTTC. Encoded protein: CASSPSIGASIYEQYF.